The rows below give T cell receptor beta chains drawn from one sample of a study of cytomegalovirus exposure and HLA in healthy donors. TCRdb's table, derived via immunoSEQ multiplex PCR, lists solely in-frame clones and lacks some. Counted here are 130,000 to 150,000 clones, around 77% occurring once; the ten biggest clones make up roughly 4.6%. The sequenced material came from PBMCs. These receptors were taken from a woman between 50 and 59 years old in good health and CMV-seronegative. Each CDR3 is given without its conserved first and last residue. Each record gives: clone size, J gene, V gene, CDR3 protein. Expanded clones get a size class; other rows say once, few or many, or leave the size out.

few TRBJ1-2 TRBV19 ASGETLT
- TRBJ1-2 TRBV2 ASIPLTGPPGYT
- TRBJ2-1 TRBV10-3 AISEGSGGNNEQF
- TRBJ2-2 TRBV11-2 ASSRGQGDGTGELF
- TRBJ2-5 TRBV5-1 ASSFLGQIETQY
- TRBJ1-5 TRBV19 ASSIGGSNQPQH
- TRBJ2-3 TRBV6-5 ASSLNPGQGVHTQY
- TRBJ1-2 TRBV25-1 ASGVLGRRYGYT
- TRBJ2-1 TRBV18 ASSFNRVDEQF
- TRBJ2-1 TRBV4-1 ASSQDRELGSYNEQF
- TRBJ1-4 TRBV9 ASSVGGGNEKLF
- TRBJ2-7 TRBV10-3 AISDRDRGASYEQY
- TRBJ1-4 TRBV7-2 ASKQGVNEKLF
- TRBJ2-6 TRBV30 ASNTGSGANVLT
- TRBJ2-1 TRBV6-5 ASSPTSGGYNEQF
- TRBJ1-3 TRBV5-4 ASSLPAASGNTIY
- TRBJ1-2 TRBV2 AILGGVGYT
- TRBJ2-5 TRBV6-5 ASSRDTRDQETQY
- TRBJ1-2 TRBV5-4 ASSLGQGTEGYT
- TRBJ2-3 TRBV7-2 ASSLVWELARTSTDTQY
- TRBJ2-3 TRBV5-1 ASSLVSVGTDTQY
- TRBJ1-1 TRBV29-1 SVDSLYLSTTEAF
- TRBJ1-5 TRBV7-9 ASREHNQPQH
- TRBJ2-5 TRBV30 AWSVKGLALGGGETQY
- TRBJ2-7 TRBV9 ASSVDNRGLDEQY
once TRBJ2-5 TRBV30 AWSTSPTGIGETQY
- TRBJ2-3 TRBV5-4 ASSSGTSGGAANTQY
- TRBJ2-3 TRBV9 ASTPREDTQY
- TRBJ1-3 TRBV7-2 ASSLSAGPGNTIY